The 27 T cell receptor beta chains below all came from one sample that was sequenced in a study of blood T cell repertoires in COVID-19. The repertoire was sequenced with immunoSEQ multiplex PCR; TCRdb's copy has only in-frame clones and lacks some. The table shows more than 35,000 clones, with 80% to 90% occurring only once. Sequenced input: peripheral blood. Receptors originate from a human donor in a cohort sampled during active COVID-19.

The chain has TRBV25-1 and TRBJ2-6; no reliable D call. Trimming pared 5 bases from V and 0 bases from J, leaving 14 bases between. Germline V lookup: CDR1 MGHDK, CDR2 SYGVNS. This CDR3 spans 17 amino acids. The CDR3 bases are TGTGCCAGCAGTTTTCATGGAGCCTACTCTGGGGCCAACGTCCTGACTTTC. It translates to CASSFHGAYSGANVLTF.

This sequence joins TRBV29-1 and TRBJ2-1; 10 bases fit TRBD2. This CDR3 contains 13 residues. The V gene's germline CDR1 is SQVTM and CDR2 ANQGSEA. V lost 5 bases to trimming and J lost 8 bases; unmatched junction nucleotides: 6. The CDR3 sequence is CSVWKAGGDEQFF. DNA of the CDR3: TGCAGCGTTTGGAAAGCGGGAGGGGATGAGCAGTTCTTC.

The genes are TRBV30 and TRBJ2-7, with 8 positions matching TRBD1. Unmatched junction bases numbered 6, after V lost 0 bases and J lost 2 bases. There are 15 residues in the CDR3. Germline assignment: CDR1 GTSNPN and CDR2 SVGIG (reference sequence). In nucleotides, the CDR3 is TGTGCCTGGAGTGTACCGCGACAGGGGACCTACGAGCAGTACTTC. Protein: CAWSVPRQGTYEQYF.

The chain uses TRBV11-2 and TRBJ2-7; 7 bases are a match to TRBD1. CDR1 and CDR2 (germline): SGHAT, FQNNGV. Trimming took 2 bases from V and 1 from J; bases not matched to a gene: 2. This CDR3 has 14 amino acids. CDR3 DNA sequence: TGTGCCAGCAGCTTACCGGACAGGTCCTACGAGCAGTACTTC. Amino acid sequence: CASSLPDRSYEQYF. The full variable domain, rest sourced from reference TRBV11-2 and TRBJ2-7, is EAGVAQSPRYKIIEKRQSVAFWCNPISGHATLYWYQQILGQGPKLLIQFQNNGVVDDSQLPKDRFSAERLKGVDSTLKIQPAKLEDSAVYLCASSLPDRSYEQYFGPGTRLTVT.

The V gene is TRBV9, the J gene TRBJ1-3; no clear D. Germline values: CDR1 SGDLS, CDR2 YYNGEE. The CDR3 extends over 15 amino acids. Trimming removed 1 base from V and 4 bases from J, with 12 bases in between. Here the CDR3 DNA reads TGTGCCAGCAGCGTAAAGGTGGGAGAGGGAAACACCATATATTTT. Protein product: CASSVKVGEGNTIYF.

This clone was observed a single time. J is TRBJ1-3 and V is TRBV7-8, with 9 nucleotides matching TRBD1. CDR3 size: 18 residues. V shed 1 base, J shed 4 bases, and the junction held 11 bases outside the gene matches. CDR1 SGHVS and CDR2 FQNEAQ come from the germline V gene. The CDR3 loop is CASSLVRQGEFGGNTIYF. The CDR3 region has the DNA TGTGCCAGCAGCTTAGTAAGACAGGGGGAATTTGGAGGAAACACCATATATTTT.

This sequence joins TRBV19 and TRBJ2-7, with 9 nucleotides matching TRBD2. The CDR3 extends over 15 amino acids. J lost 1 base, V lost 3 bases, and 4 bases had no gene match. From germline, CDR1 is LNHDA and CDR2 SQIVND (reference sequence). The chain's CDR3 is CASSMGTSWSYEQYF. The CDR3 bases are TGTGCCAGTAGTATGGGGACTAGCTGGTCCTACGAGCAGTACTTC.

This clone was seen once. The rearrangement joins TRBV18 to TRBJ1-6; tentatively, D is TRBD1 (6 bases). The V end lost 4 bases, the J end lost 10 bases, and 14 bases lay between the germline ends. This CDR3 region has 14 residues. Germline V CDR1 and CDR2: KGHSH, LQKENI. Here the CDR3 reads CASSLQGPHSPLHF. The CDR3 bases are TGTGCCAGCTCACTTCAGGGGCCGCACTCACCCCTCCACTTT.

In this sample, this clone turned up once. The chain has TRBV6-2 or TRBV6-3 and TRBJ2-7; 8 bases align to TRBD1. The CDR3 runs to 16 residues. The germline V gene has CDR1 MNHEY and CDR2 SVGEGT. J gave up 2 bases and V 6 bases, and 12 bases lay outside the gene matches. The DNA for the CDR3 is TGTGCCAGCAGCCGGACAGGGACCCACCTCGCCTACGAGCAGTACTTC. Encoded protein: CASSRTGTHLAYEQYF.

V and J are TRBV6-4 and TRBJ2-3; 11 bases fit TRBD2. Germline V gene data show CDR1 as MRHNA and CDR2 as SNTAGT. The CDR3 runs to 16 residues. J lost 3 bases, V lost 7 bases, and 9 bases had no gene match. CDR3 residues: CASTKTSGTETDTQYF. The CDR3 DNA reads as TGTGCCAGCACTAAGACTAGCGGGACAGAAACAGATACGCAGTATTTT.

V usage is TRBV29-1 and J usage is TRBJ2-2; 9 bases match TRBD1. CDR3 length: 18 amino acids. CDR1 SQVTM and CDR2 ANQGSEA come from the germline V gene. The junction had 13 bases not matched to a gene; V was cut back by 2 bases and J by 3 bases. In DNA, the CDR3 is TGCAGCGTTGAATGGGGCGGGACAACAGGGGGCCACACCGGGGAGCTGTTTTTT. Translating it yields CSVEWGGTTGGHTGELFF.

CDR3: CASSFGLAAGELFF. The CDR3 DNA sequence: TGCGCCAGCAGCTTCGGACTAGCGGCCGGGGAGCTGTTTTTT. The chain has TRBV5-1 and TRBJ2-2; 10 nucleotides align to TRBD2. CDR1 SGHRS and CDR2 YFSETQ come from the germline V gene. The trim removed 2 bases at V and 6 bases at J, leaving 1 base unmatched. This CDR3 spans 14 amino acids.

The V call is TRBV19, the J call TRBJ2-7; TRBD1 matches 9 bases. The J segment lost 8 bases and the V segment lost 6 bases, leaving 5 bases of the junction unmatched. CDR3 length: 12 residues. Germline lookup yields CDR1 LNHDA and CDR2 SQIVND (reference sequence). The CDR3 sequence is CASRATGGKQYF. For the CDR3, the DNA is TGTGCCAGTAGAGCCACAGGGGGCAAGCAGTACTTC. The whole variable domain, filled in from reference TRBV19 and TRBJ2-7, reads DGGITQSPKYLFRKEGQNVTLSCEQNLNHDAMYWYRQDPGQGLRLIYYSQIVNDFQKGDIAEGYSVSREKKESFPLTVTSAQKNPTAFYLCASRATGGKQYFGPGTRLTVT.

The rearrangement joins TRBV2 to TRBJ1-2; 7 bases agree with TRBD1. Germline assignment: CDR1 SNHLY and CDR2 FYNNEI. J was trimmed by 4 bases and V by 6 bases; bases with no gene match: 14. This CDR3 has 16 amino acids. In DNA, the CDR3 is TGTGCCAGCAGGGGGGGTACAGGGGACCCTCTCTATGGCTACACCTTC. Its translation is CASRGGTGDPLYGYTF.

This chain uses TRBV7-9 with TRBJ1-1; D gene uncertain. This CDR3 contains 11 residues. Germline CDR1 is SEHNR and CDR2 is FQNEAQ (reference sequence). The V end lost 8 bases, the J end lost 5 bases, and 9 bases lay between the germline ends. The CDR3 loop reads CASSQYTEAFF. The CDR3 nucleotides read TGTGCCAGCTCCCAGTATACTGAAGCTTTCTTT.

The sample holds one count of this clone. This sequence joins TRBV5-1 and TRBJ2-3; tentatively, D is TRBD2 (5 bases). Germline CDR1 reads SGHRS; CDR2 reads YFSETQ. V lost 6 bases to trimming and J lost 4 bases, with 12 bases between them. This CDR3 is built from 13 residues. The CDR3 DNA sequence: TGCGCCAGCAAGGACTTAAGATCAGATACGCAGTATTTT. Amino acid sequence: CASKDLRSDTQYF.

This rearrangement joins TRBV7-9 to TRBJ2-1; no clear D. Trimming left V 3 bases short and J 5 bases short, with 5 bases between. CDR1 is SEHNR and CDR2 is FQNEAQ in the germline V gene (reference sequence). The CDR3 loop spans 12 amino acids. The CDR3 is CASSFPDNEQFF. CDR3 nucleotide sequence: TGTGCCAGCAGCTTTCCCGACAATGAGCAGTTCTTC.

V is TRBV6-6 and J is TRBJ2-7; maybe TRBD2 (6 bases). Germline CDR1 reads MNHNY; CDR2 reads SVGAGI (reference sequence). CDR3 length: 11 residues. The CDR3: CASGLTYEQYF. The CDR3, as DNA: TGTGCTTCGGGACTCACCTACGAGCAGTACTTC.

The chain employs TRBV19 and TRBJ2-5; possibly TRBD2 for D (5 bases). The CDR3 has 14 amino acids. Germline lookup yields CDR1 LNHDA and CDR2 SQIVND (reference sequence). V shed 2 bases and J shed 1 base, with 8 bases lying between them. The CDR3 DNA reads as TGTGCCAGTAGTATACGGGGAATCCAAGAGACCCAGTACTTC. Translation: CASSIRGIQETQYF.

The V and J genes are TRBV2 and TRBJ2-5; 12 bases are shared with TRBD2. The V segment lost 8 bases and the J segment 5 bases; nucleotides outside the gene matches: 9. Germline V gene data show CDR1 as SNHLY and CDR2 as FYNNEI. The CDR3 covers 15 residues. Written as DNA, the CDR3 is TGTGCCAGCGGGGCCCTAGCGGGAGGGCCCGAGACCCAGTACTTC. Its protein is CASGALAGGPETQYF. The full variable domain, completed using reference TRBV2 and TRBJ2-5, is EPEVTQTPSHQVTQMGQEVILRCVPISNHLYFYWYRQILGQKVEFLVSFYNNEISEKSEIFDDQFSVERPDGSNFTLKIRSTKLEDSAMYFCASGALAGGPETQYFGPGTRLLVL.

The rearrangement uses TRBV7-6 and TRBJ1-1; D may be TRBD1 (5 bases). Germline CDR1 reads SGHVS; CDR2 reads FNYEAQ. The CDR3 loop spans 12 amino acids. V gave up 4 bases and J gave up 11 bases, with 14 bases separating them. DNA for the CDR3: TGTGCCAGCAGCTCGCCTCAAGGGGTGGCTTTCTTT. The encoded protein is CASSSPQGVAFF.

The CDR3 DNA reads TGTGCCTGGGATCCCTGGGGGGGGAGAGGAATTAAGACCCAGTACTTC. It translates to CAWDPWGGRGIKTQYF. V and J are TRBV30 and TRBJ2-5; 7 bases agree with TRBD2. Germline V gene sequence: CDR1 GTSNPN, CDR2 SVGIG (reference sequence). Losses at the gene ends were 5 bases for V and 6 bases for J; bases not matched to a gene: 18. CDR3 length: 16 residues.

This chain links TRBV27 with TRBJ1-3; a possible D gene is TRBD1 (5 bases). CDR3 size: 17 residues. CDR1 is MNHEY and CDR2 is SMNVEV in the germline V gene (reference sequence). V lost 4 bases, J lost 2 bases, and 18 bases lay in between. The CDR3 sequence: CASSWSPGKLAGNTIYF. The CDR3 DNA is TGTGCCAGCAGTTGGTCCCCAGGGAAACTTGCTGGAAACACCATATATTTT.

This clone appeared a few times. The junction and the germline gene differ at one end; a read error may be behind it. The CDR3 region has the DNA TGTGCTAGCAGCCCCGGGACTAGCGGGGGGGTAGAGCAGTTCTTC. As protein: CASSPGTSGGVEQFF. The chain combines TRBV7-7 with TRBJ2-1; TRBD2 matches at 16 bases. The CDR3 is made up of 15 amino acids. Germline CDR1 reads SSHAT; CDR2 reads FNYEAQ (reference sequence).

Here the CDR3 reads CASSSTGMNTEAFF. CDR3 bases: TGTGCCAGCAGCTCGACAGGGATGAACACTGAAGCTTTCTTT. This chain connects TRBV7-9 to TRBJ1-1; 7 positions agree with TRBD1. Germline values: CDR1 SEHNR, CDR2 FQNEAQ (reference sequence). With V trimmed by 4 bases and J by 0 bases, 2 bases remained unmatched. The CDR3 runs to 14 residues.

This clone was seen once. The J gene is TRBJ1-2, the V gene TRBV5-1; 9 bases agree with TRBD1. V shed 1 base, J shed 4 bases, and the junction held 5 bases outside the gene matches. Germline V gene sequence: CDR1 SGHRS, CDR2 YFSETQ. The CDR3 runs to 15 residues. The CDR3 bases are TGCGCCAGCAGCTTGAATACAGGGGGCTTCTATGGCTACACCTTC. This codes for CASSLNTGGFYGYTF.

The chain carries TRBV10-3 and TRBJ1-5, with TRBD1 identical over 9 bases. Germline V gene sequence: CDR1 ENHRY, CDR2 SYGVKD. The V segment lost 9 bases and the J segment 3 bases; nucleotides outside the gene matches: 3. This CDR3 spans 13 amino acids. Written as DNA, the CDR3 is TGTGCCATGGGACAGGGAAACAATCAGCCCCAGCATTTT. Protein sequence: CAMGQGNNQPQHF.